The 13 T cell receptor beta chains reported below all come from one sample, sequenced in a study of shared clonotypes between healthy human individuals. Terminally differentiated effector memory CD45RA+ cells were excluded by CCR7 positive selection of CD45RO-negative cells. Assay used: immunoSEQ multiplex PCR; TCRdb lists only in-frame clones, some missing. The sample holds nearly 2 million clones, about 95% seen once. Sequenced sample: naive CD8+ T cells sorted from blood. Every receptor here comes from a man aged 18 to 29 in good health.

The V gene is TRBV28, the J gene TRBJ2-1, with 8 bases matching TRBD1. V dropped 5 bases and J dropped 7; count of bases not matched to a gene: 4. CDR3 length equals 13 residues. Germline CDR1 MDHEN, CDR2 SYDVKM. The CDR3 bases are TGTGCCAGCAGTCCAGGACAGGGAAATGAGCAGTTCTTC. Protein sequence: CASSPGQGNEQFF.

The DNA of the CDR3 is TGTGCCAGCAGTTACCTGGTGCGGGGGGAACACACTGAAGCTTTCTTT. This codes for CASSYLVRGEHTEAFF. The chain links TRBV6-5 to TRBJ1-1; the D gene is possibly TRBD1 (5 bases). The V and J ends lost 2 bases and 3 bases respectively, with 16 bases between them. CDR1 and CDR2 from the germline V gene are MNHEY and SVGAGI. This CDR3 contains 16 residues.

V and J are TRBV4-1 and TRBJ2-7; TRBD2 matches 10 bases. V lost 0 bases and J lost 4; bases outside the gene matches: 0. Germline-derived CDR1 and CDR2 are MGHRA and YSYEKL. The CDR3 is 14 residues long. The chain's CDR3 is CASSQETSGYEQYF. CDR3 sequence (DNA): TGCGCCAGCAGCCAAGAGACTAGCGGGTACGAGCAGTACTTC.

CDR3 amino acids: CSVELPAGQGRAYEQYF. CDR3 DNA: TGCAGCGTTGAACTTCCGGCGGGCCAGGGCAGGGCCTACGAGCAGTACTTC. This chain connects TRBV29-1 to TRBJ2-7; D may be TRBD1 or TRBD2 (5 bases each). V shed 2 bases and J shed 2 bases, with 22 bases lying between them. Per the germline V gene, CDR1 is SQVTM and CDR2 is ANQGSEA. CDR3 length: 17 amino acids.

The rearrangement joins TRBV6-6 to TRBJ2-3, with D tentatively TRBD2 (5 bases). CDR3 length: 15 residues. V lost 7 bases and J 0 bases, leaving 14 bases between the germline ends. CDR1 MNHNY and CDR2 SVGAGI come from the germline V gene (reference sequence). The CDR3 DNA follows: TGTGCCAGCAATCCGGGCGGGTATAGCACAGATACGCAGTATTTT. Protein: CASNPGGYSTDTQYF.

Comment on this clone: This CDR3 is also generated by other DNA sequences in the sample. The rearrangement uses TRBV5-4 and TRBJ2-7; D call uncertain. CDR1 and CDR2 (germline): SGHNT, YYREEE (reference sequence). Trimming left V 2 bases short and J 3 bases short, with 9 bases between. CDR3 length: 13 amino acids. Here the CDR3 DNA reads TGTGCCAGCAGCTTTCGAGGCGGCTACGAGCAGTACTTC. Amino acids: CASSFRGGYEQYF. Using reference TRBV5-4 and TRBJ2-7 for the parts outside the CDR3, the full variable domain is ETGVTQSPTHLIKTRGQQVTLRCSSQSGHNTVSWYQQALGQGPQFIFQYYREEENGRGNFPPRFSGLQFPNYSSELNVNALELDDSALYLCASSFRGGYEQYFGPGTRLTVT.

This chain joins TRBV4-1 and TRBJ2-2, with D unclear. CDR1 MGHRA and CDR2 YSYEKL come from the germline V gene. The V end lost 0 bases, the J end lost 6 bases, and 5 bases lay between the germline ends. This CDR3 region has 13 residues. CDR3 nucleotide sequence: TGCGCCAGCAGCCAAGACGCGGCCGGGGAGCTGTTTTTT. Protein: CASSQDAAGELFF.

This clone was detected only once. The CDR3 DNA is TGTGCCAGCAGTGAAAGGGATGGCAGTCGGGAGCAGTACTTC. This translates into CASSERDGSREQYF. V gene TRBV2 combines with J gene TRBJ2-7, with D unclear. The V end lost 2 bases, the J end lost 7 bases, and 15 bases lay between the germline ends. The V gene's germline CDR1 is SNHLY and CDR2 FYNNEI. CDR3 length: 14 amino acids.

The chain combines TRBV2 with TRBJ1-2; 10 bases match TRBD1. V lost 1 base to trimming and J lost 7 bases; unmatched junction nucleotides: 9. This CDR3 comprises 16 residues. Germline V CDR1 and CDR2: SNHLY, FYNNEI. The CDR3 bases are TGTGCCAGCAGTGAAGTCCAGACAGGGGGCGTTTTTGGCTACACCTTC. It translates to CASSEVQTGGVFGYTF.

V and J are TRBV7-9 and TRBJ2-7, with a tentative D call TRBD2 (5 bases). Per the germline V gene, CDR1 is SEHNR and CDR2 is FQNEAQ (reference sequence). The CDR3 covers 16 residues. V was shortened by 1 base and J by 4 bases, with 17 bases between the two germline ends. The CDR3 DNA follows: TGTGCCAGCAGCTTAGTGCTGGGAGAAAGTTCGTACGAGCAGTACTTC. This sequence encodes CASSLVLGESSYEQYF.

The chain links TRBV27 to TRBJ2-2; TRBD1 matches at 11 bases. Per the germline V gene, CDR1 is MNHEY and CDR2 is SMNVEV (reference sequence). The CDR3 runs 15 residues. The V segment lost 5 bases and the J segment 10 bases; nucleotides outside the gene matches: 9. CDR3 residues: CASSLGTGGFAELFF. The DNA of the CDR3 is TGTGCCAGCAGTCTCGGGACAGGGGGTTTTGCGGAGCTGTTTTTT.

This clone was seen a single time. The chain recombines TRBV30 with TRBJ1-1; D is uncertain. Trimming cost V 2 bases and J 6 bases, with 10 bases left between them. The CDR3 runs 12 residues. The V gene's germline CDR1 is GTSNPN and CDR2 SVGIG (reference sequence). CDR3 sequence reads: CAWSFPGPEAFF. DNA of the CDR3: TGTGCCTGGAGTTTCCCTGGCCCTGAAGCTTTCTTT.

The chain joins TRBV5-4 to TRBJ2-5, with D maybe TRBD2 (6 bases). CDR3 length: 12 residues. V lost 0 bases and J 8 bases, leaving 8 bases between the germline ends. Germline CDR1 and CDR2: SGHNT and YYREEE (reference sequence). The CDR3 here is CASSLAEGTQYF. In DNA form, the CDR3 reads TGTGCCAGCAGCTTGGCGGAGGGAACCCAGTACTTC.